Listed below are T cell receptor beta chains from one sample, sequenced in a study of molecular identifiers for immune sequencing clone quantification. TCRdb reprocessed the PCR reads with MiXCR, giving one entry per CDR3 protein. The repertoire holds over 600,000 distinct CDR3 sequences, with just under 20% as singletons. Sequencing was carried out using naive CD8+ T cells from blood, with Jurkat cell RNA spiked in. These receptors all stem from a human donor in good health. Some libraries in this study had Jurkat cell RNA spiked in. Both conserved end residues are part of each CDR3. The order of the fields is clone size, D gene, J gene, V gene, CDR3 protein, CDR3 DNA. A D gene is named only where the DNA matches it firmly. Size values are once, few and many counts, or a class for expanded clones, and some rows have none.

few . TRBJ1-1 TRBV5-4 CASSDRRVPEAFF TGTGCCAGCAGCGACAGGAGGGTGCCTGAAGCTTTCTTT
many . TRBJ1-4 TRBV20-1 CSAGVYEKLFF TGCAGTGCTGGGGTATATGAAAAACTGTTTTTT
. . TRBJ2-7 TRBV27 CASSYRNTHEQYF TGTGCCAGCAGTTACCGGAACACCCACGAGCAGTACTTC
few TRBD2 TRBJ2-7 TRBV6-5 CASSPTRTGGGAYEQYF TGTGCCAGCAGCCCTACTCGGACCGGGGGGGGGGCCTACGAGCAGTACTTC
many TRBD2 TRBJ2-1 TRBV6-2/TRBV6-3 CASSPLAVYNEQFF TGTGCCAGCAGCCCTCTAGCGGTCTACAATGAGCAGTTCTTC
few . TRBJ2-2 TRBV6-9 CASSISGTTDTGELFF TGTGCCAGCAGCATAAGCGGGACAACGGACACCGGGGAGCTGTTTTTT
few . TRBJ2-7 TRBV12-3/TRBV12-4 CASRVGGGSPGEQYF TGTGCCAGCAGAGTAGGGGGAGGATCTCCTGGCGAGCAGTACTTC
many . TRBJ2-2 TRBV10-3 CAISESNSGELFF TGTGCCATCAGTGAGTCGAACTCCGGGGAGCTGTTTTTT
many . TRBJ2-1 TRBV14 CASSPRRDKGNEQFF TGTGCCAGCAGCCCTCGTAGAGACAAGGGCAATGAGCAGTTCTTC
. . TRBJ2-7 TRBV13 CASSLRTVSYEQYF TGTGCCAGCAGCCTTCGGACAGTATCCTACGAGCAGTACTTC
many . TRBJ2-7 TRBV27 CASSPSTYLEQYF TGTGCCAGCAGCCCAAGTACTTATTTGGAGCAGTACTTC
many . TRBJ1-6 TRBV4-1 CASSQEDRPGNSPLHF TGCGCCAGCAGCCAAGAAGACCGGCCGGGGAATTCACCCCTCCACTTT
many TRBD1 TRBJ2-7 TRBV5-5 CASSLGGDYEQYF TGTGCCAGCAGTTTAGGGGGCGACTACGAGCAGTACTTC
few TRBD1 TRBJ1-1 TRBV29-1 CSDRGSYEAFF TGCAGCGACAGGGGCTCGTATGAAGCTTTCTTT
. . TRBJ2-2 TRBV5-4 CASSYVGADTGELFF TGTGCCAGCAGCTACGTGGGAGCGGACACCGGGGAGCTGTTTTTT
many TRBD1 TRBJ2-5 TRBV28 CASGTGTGGLETQYF TGTGCCAGCGGGACCGGGACAGGGGGTTTAGAGACCCAGTACTTC
many . TRBJ2-7 TRBV7-2 CASSLGSSLYEQYF TGTGCCAGCAGCTTAGGGAGCTCCCTCTACGAGCAGTACTTC
. . TRBJ1-1 TRBV5-1 CASSFTTNTEAFF TGCGCCAGCAGCTTTACCACGAACACTGAAGCTTTCTTT
few . TRBJ1-2 TRBV5-6 CASSSQSPPYTF TGTGCCAGCAGCTCTCAGTCCCCTCCCTACACCTTC
many . TRBJ2-7 TRBV3-1 CASSQVGRPYEQYF TGTGCCAGCAGCCAAGTGGGCCGACCCTACGAGCAGTACTTC
many TRBD1 TRBJ2-7 TRBV29-1 CSVGGHGTGTYEQYF TGCAGCGTTGGAGGGCACGGGACAGGGACCTACGAGCAGTACTTC
many . TRBJ1-2 TRBV5-1 CASSPDGMSFGSGYTF TGCGCCAGCAGCCCCGATGGGATGAGTTTTGGTTCTGGCTACACCTTC
many TRBD2 TRBJ2-1 TRBV30 CAWSILADYNEQFF TGTGCCTGGAGTATACTAGCGGATTACAATGAGCAGTTCTTC
many . TRBJ2-1 TRBV27 CASIQGGPYGEQFF TGTGCCAGCATTCAAGGGGGGCCGTATGGTGAGCAGTTCTTC
many . TRBJ1-5 TRBV4-1 CASSHEYGNSNQPQHF TGCGCCAGCAGCCATGAATACGGTAATAGCAATCAGCCCCAGCATTTT
few TRBD1 TRBJ1-4 TRBV27 CASSLQPGGTNEKLFF TGTGCCAGCAGCCTGCAGCCAGGGGGGACTAATGAAAAACTGTTTTTT